The clone carrying this T cell receptor (beta chain) was recorded at least ten times. Trimming removed 2 bases from V and 2 bases from J, with 11 bases in between. Germline V gene lookup returns CDR1 PRHDT and CDR2 FYEKMQ (reference sequence). The CDR3 has 15 residues. This record comes from a study of response to subunit inactivated influenza vaccine. TCRdb used MiXCR to reprocess the RT-PCR reads, holding one entry per CDR3 protein. In the table there are 650,000 to 800,000 distinct CDR3 sequences, around 20% of which are singletons. The source was PBMCs from blood, collected more than 4 days after vaccination. This TCR came from a man aged 45-65 years who received an inactivated influenza vaccine. This rearrangement joins TRBV13 to TRBJ2-3, with D perhaps TRBD2 (6 bases). Here the CDR3 DNA reads TGTGCCAGCAGCTTATTGGCGGGACCCACAGATACGCAGTATTTT. This sequence encodes CASSLLAGPTDTQYF.